What follows are 31 T cell receptor beta chains derived from one specimen sequenced in a study of early T cells in non-severe SARS-CoV-2 infection. TCRdb processed the 5' RACE reads anew with MiXCR; each CDR3 protein has one entry. Here the sample spans 35,000 to 45,000 distinct CDR3 sequences, approximately 6.2% being singletons. The sequenced sample was whole blood, obtained at baseline. The receptors stem from an adult who was a healthcare worker with PCR-confirmed SARS-CoV-2 infection or an uninfected control (not recorded which).

This clonotype was counted at least ten times. The chain has TRBV5-4 and TRBJ1-1; TRBD1 agrees at 7 bases. The CDR3 is 17 residues long. J lost 0 bases, V lost 5 bases, and 13 bases had no gene match. Germline V gives CDR1 SGHNT, CDR2 YYREEE (reference sequence). CDR3 DNA: TGTGCCAGCAGACCTACAGGGGCGGGGTACATGAACACTGAAGCTTTCTTT. Protein sequence: CASRPTGAGYMNTEAFF.

A few counts support this clonotype. This chain connects TRBV6-5 to TRBJ2-2, with no clear D. From germline, CDR1 is MNHEY and CDR2 SVGAGI. V was clipped by 0 bases and J by 4 bases, with 9 bases between them. This CDR3 contains 15 residues. CDR3 residues: CASSYSAQITGELFF. The CDR3 bases are TGTGCCAGCAGTTACTCGGCTCAAATCACCGGGGAGCTGTTTTTT.

The sample holds a few counts of this clonotype. V gene TRBV6-6 combines with J gene TRBJ1-6; the match to TRBD1 covers 7 bases. The CDR3 runs 17 residues. Trimming took 0 bases from V and 7 from J; bases not matched to a gene: 9. Germline V gene sequence: CDR1 MNHNY, CDR2 SVGAGI (reference sequence). In nucleotides, the CDR3 is TGTGCCAGCAGTTACTCCCCGCCCGGGACAGCGAATTCACCCCTCCACTTT. It is translated as CASSYSPPGTANSPLHF.

In this sample, this clonotype turned up many times. V is TRBV28 and J is TRBJ2-5, with TRBD2 matching 8 bases. Unmatched junction bases numbered 6, after V lost 7 bases and J lost 2 bases. The CDR3 spans 14 residues. The V gene's germline CDR1 is MDHEN and CDR2 SYDVKM. The CDR3 DNA is TGTGCCAGCAACGGGAGGGATGGGCAAGAGACCCAGTACTTC. Its protein product is CASNGRDGQETQYF.

This clonotype was counted at least ten times. The rearrangement links TRBV28 to TRBJ2-5; 8 bases align to TRBD1. This CDR3 is built from 16 residues. Germline lookup yields CDR1 MDHEN and CDR2 SYDVKM. With 5 bases clipped from V and 2 bases from J, the junction kept 10 bases outside the gene matches. The CDR3 sequence is CASSPRTGRRQETQYF. The CDR3 region has the DNA TGTGCCAGCAGTCCCCGGACAGGGCGGCGGCAAGAGACCCAGTACTTC.

This clonotype was recorded many times. The J gene is TRBJ1-2, the V gene TRBV12-3 or TRBV12-4, with D perhaps TRBD1 (6 bases). Between the trimmed V and J ends, which lost 5 bases and 3 bases, there was a span of 10 bases. The CDR3 length is 13 residues. In nucleotides, the CDR3 is TGTGCCAGCAGTCTGGACAGCTACTATGGCTACACCTTC. Residues: CASSLDSYYGYTF.

This clonotype has only a few counts. The V call is TRBV12-3 or TRBV12-4, the J call TRBJ2-6; 7 bases agree with TRBD1. V shed 5 bases, J shed 0 bases, and the junction held 7 bases outside the gene matches. The CDR3 runs 17 residues. CDR3 bases: TGTGCCAGCAGTAGAGCTACAGGGGTCTCTGGGGCCAACGTCCTGACTTTC. Translated: CASSRATGVSGANVLTF.

The V call is TRBV4-2, the J call TRBJ2-3, with unresolved D. The V gene's germline CDR1 is LGHNA and CDR2 YNFKEQ. V lost 1 base and J 0 bases, leaving 5 bases between the germline ends. The CDR3 totals 14 residues. The CDR3 loop is CASSQVTSTDTQYF. CDR3 nucleotide sequence: TGTGCCAGCAGCCAAGTGACTAGCACAGATACGCAGTATTTT.

This clonotype was found many times. This sequence joins TRBV12-3 or TRBV12-4 and TRBJ1-5; no reliable D call. Trimming stripped 1 base from V and 4 bases from J, with 8 bases between. The CDR3 loop spans 14 amino acids. The CDR3 region is CASSLGGINQPQHF. DNA of the CDR3: TGTGCCAGCAGTTTAGGTGGGATAAATCAGCCCCAGCATTTT.

This clonotype was seen more than once but under ten times. CDR3 nucleotide sequence: TGTGCCAGCTCACCAGGGAAGGGAGATACGCAGTATTTT. Translated: CASSPGKGDTQYF. The chain links TRBV18 to TRBJ2-3; D is unresolved. The CDR3 has 13 residues. Trimming stripped 2 bases from V and 5 bases from J, with 8 bases between. Germline-derived CDR1 and CDR2 are KGHSH and LQKENI.

This sequence joins TRBV3-1 and TRBJ2-1, with TRBD2 matching over 11 bases. Germline CDR1 reads LGHDT; CDR2 reads YNNKEL (reference sequence). V trimming: 1 base; J trimming: 5 bases; junction bases outside the gene matches: 4. There are 16 residues in the CDR3. DNA of the CDR3: TGTGCCAGCAGCCAAGCGGCTAGCGGGGGGAACAATGAGCAGTTCTTC. This sequence encodes CASSQAASGGNNEQFF.

This clonotype was picked up a small number of times. The chain employs TRBV11-2 and TRBJ2-2, with a weak D call TRBD2 (7 bases). V lost 5 bases to trimming and J lost 4 bases, with 17 bases between them. The CDR3 covers 16 residues. The germline V gene encodes CDR1 SGHAT and CDR2 FQNNGV. CDR3 nucleotide sequence: TGTGCCAGCAGCCTCTTAGGGGGGGGACCCACCGGGGAGCTGTTTTTT. This codes for CASSLLGGGPTGELFF.

This clonotype has just a few counts. The V and J genes are TRBV18 and TRBJ2-5; D call uncertain. The CDR3 is 13 residues long. V lost 3 bases, J lost 0 bases, and 5 bases lay in between. CDR1 and CDR2 from the germline V gene are KGHSH and LQKENI. CDR3 nucleotides: TGTGCCAGCTCACCCCGAAACCAAGAGACCCAGTACTTC. It encodes CASSPRNQETQYF.

The rearrangement uses TRBV3-1 and TRBJ2-7; D is unclear. Trimming removed 1 base at V and 5 bases at J, with 12 bases between. CDR1 and CDR2 from the germline V gene are LGHDT and YNNKEL (reference sequence). The CDR3 runs to 14 residues. The CDR3 loop is CASSQGFWRNEQYF. The CDR3 nucleotides are TGTGCCAGCAGCCAAGGCTTTTGGCGAAACGAGCAGTACTTC.

This clonotype was found many times. The V gene is TRBV19, the J gene TRBJ1-2, with TRBD1 identical over 9 bases. The germline V gene encodes CDR1 LNHDA and CDR2 SQIVND (reference sequence). The CDR3 is 14 amino acids. The V and J ends lost 5 bases and 6 bases, in that order; junction bases with no gene match: 7. CDR3 protein: CASSSQTGGHGYTF. DNA of the CDR3: TGTGCCAGTAGTTCCCAGACAGGGGGGCATGGCTACACCTTC.

This clonotype occurred many times. This chain uses TRBV6-1 with TRBJ1-1; no reliable D call. Trimming left V 3 bases short and J 5 bases short, with 10 bases between. The CDR3 sequence is 13 residues long. CDR1 and CDR2 (germline): MNHNS, SASEGT. CDR3 DNA: TGTGCCAGCAGTGATCTGAGGGAAACTGAAGCTTTCTTT. It translates to CASSDLRETEAFF.

This clonotype was detected ten times or more. The chain is built from TRBV20-1 and TRBJ1-1; D call uncertain. This CDR3 has 13 residues. CDR1 is DFQATT, CDR2 SNEGSKA, per germline (reference sequence). Trimming shortened V by 0 bases and J by 1 base, and 6 bases separated the two germline ends. The CDR3 region has the DNA TGCAGTGCTAGAGATTTGGGGAACACTGAAGCTTTCTTT. This codes for CSARDLGNTEAFF.

The rearrangement joins TRBV7-2 to TRBJ2-2; a possible D gene is TRBD2 (6 bases). Trimming took 0 bases from V and 1 from J, leaving 9 bases between them. This CDR3 comprises 16 residues. From germline, CDR1 is SGHTA and CDR2 FQGNSA. The CDR3: CASSLALRGNTGELFF. CDR3 DNA sequence: TGTGCCAGCAGCTTAGCGTTGCGGGGGAACACCGGGGAGCTGTTTTTT.

This clonotype showed up just a few times. This sequence joins TRBV4-3 and TRBJ1-6; TRBD1 matches 9 bases. Germline lookup yields CDR1 LGHNA and CDR2 YSLEER. V dropped 4 bases and J dropped 1; count of bases not matched to a gene: 8. CDR3 length equals 18 residues. The CDR3 DNA reads as TGCGCCAGCAGCCTAGTTACAGGGGGCGCATCCTATAATTCACCCCTCCACTTT. This codes for CASSLVTGGASYNSPLHF.

This clonotype was detected many times. The V and J genes are TRBV28 and TRBJ2-7; D unclear. This CDR3 has 9 amino acids. Trimming removed 5 bases from V and 11 bases from J, with 7 bases in between. Germline CDR1 and CDR2: MDHEN and SYDVKM. The CDR3 region has the DNA TGTGCCAGCAGTGGAGAGGAGTACTTC. It codes for CASSGEEYF.

This clonotype was picked up a small number of times. The CDR3 region is CASSSSEKDEQFF. The CDR3 coding sequence is TGTGCCAGCAGCTCTAGCGAGAAGGATGAGCAGTTCTTC. The rearrangement links TRBV7-9 to TRBJ2-1, with a possible D match to TRBD2 (6 bases). Germline CDR1 SEHNR, CDR2 FQNEAQ (reference sequence). Trimming removed 4 bases from V and 8 bases from J, with 12 bases in between. This CDR3 spans 13 amino acids.

The chain joins TRBV6-2 or TRBV6-3 to TRBJ1-3; D gene uncertain. Germline V gene data show CDR1 as MNHEY and CDR2 as SVGEGT. Trimming removed 7 bases from V and 0 bases from J, with 13 bases in between. The CDR3 covers 15 residues. This CDR3 is CASTPDGASGNTIYF. Here the CDR3 DNA reads TGTGCCAGCACCCCTGACGGAGCCTCTGGAAACACCATATATTTT.

In its sample, this clonotype was seen a few times. The rearrangement links TRBV4-2 to TRBJ2-7, with D possibly TRBD1 on 6 matching bases. CDR1 is LGHNA, CDR2 YNFKEQ, per germline. The CDR3 covers 13 residues. The V end was cut by 4 bases, the J end by 3 bases, with 10 bases between. The CDR3 spells CASSPGHLYEQYF. The DNA of the CDR3 is TGTGCCAGCAGCCCGGGACACCTCTACGAGCAGTACTTC.

This clonotype was counted ten times or more. This chain uses TRBV7-9 with TRBJ2-7, with unresolved D. CDR1 and CDR2 (germline): SEHNR, FQNEAQ (reference sequence). The germline V and J ends were trimmed by 4 bases and 1 base, with 11 bases remaining between them. This CDR3 region has 14 residues. The CDR3 here is CASSSRTDSYEQYF. The CDR3 DNA follows: TGTGCCAGCAGCTCCAGGACGGATTCCTACGAGCAGTACTTC.

The chain couples TRBV7-9 to TRBJ2-1, with D perhaps being TRBD1 or TRBD2 (6 bases each). Germline loops: CDR1 SEHNR, CDR2 FQNEAQ (reference sequence). Trimming stripped 2 bases from V and 7 bases from J, with 15 bases between. The CDR3 totals 15 residues. The CDR3 DNA reads as TGTGCCAGCAGCTTATTCCTAGTAGGGGGGAATGAGCAGTTCTTC. It specifies CASSLFLVGGNEQFF.

This clonotype has more than one count but fewer than ten. J is TRBJ2-3 and V is TRBV27, with a possible D match to TRBD1 (6 bases). The V gene lost 5 bases and the J gene lost 0 bases, with 15 bases spanning the gap. From germline, CDR1 is MNHEY and CDR2 SMNVEV (reference sequence). The CDR3 is 16 amino acids. The CDR3 loop reads CASSLTGTLSTDTQYF. As DNA, the CDR3 is TGTGCCAGCAGTCTCACTGGGACACTGAGCACAGATACGCAGTATTTT.

This clonotype came up many times. V is TRBV5-4 and J is TRBJ1-2; tentative D call: TRBD1 (6 bases). This CDR3 is built from 19 residues. CDR1 SGHNT and CDR2 YYREEE come from the germline V gene (reference sequence). Trimming stripped 0 bases from V and 4 bases from J, with 25 bases between. The CDR3 region has the DNA TGTGCCAGCAGCTTGGGCCCCCTGGTCTACAGGGCTCCGGGCTATGGCTACACCTTC. It codes for CASSLGPLVYRAPGYGYTF.

This chain uses TRBV29-1 with TRBJ2-5, with TRBD1 as a possible D gene (5 bases). CDR3 length: 13 amino acids. Trimming pared 5 bases from V and 5 bases from J, leaving 15 bases between. Germline CDR1 SQVTM, CDR2 ANQGSEA. This CDR3 reads CSVRAGYLETQYF. In DNA form, the CDR3 reads TGCAGCGTTCGGGCAGGGTATTTGGAGACCCAGTACTTC.

This clonotype was observed many times. The rearrangement links TRBV7-6 to TRBJ1-1; D gene uncertain. The CDR3 sequence is 17 residues long. CDR1 is SGHVS, CDR2 FNYEAQ, per germline. V lost 0 bases and J 1 base, leaving 15 bases between the germline ends. The CDR3 reads CASSLAPLWLSNTEAFF. Written as DNA, the CDR3 is TGTGCCAGCAGCTTAGCGCCGTTATGGCTGTCGAACACTGAAGCTTTCTTT.

This sequence joins TRBV4-3 and TRBJ2-5; no definite D call. The V gene's germline CDR1 is LGHNA and CDR2 YSLEER. This CDR3 region has 12 residues. Trimming removed 0 bases from V and 5 bases from J, with 4 bases in between. The chain's CDR3 is CASSQDRETQYF. The CDR3 DNA follows: TGCGCCAGCAGCCAAGATCGCGAGACCCAGTACTTC.

This clonotype was recorded at least ten times. V and J are TRBV9 and TRBJ2-3, with a weak D call TRBD2 (6 bases). Germline V gives CDR1 SGDLS, CDR2 YYNGEE. The CDR3 is made up of 15 amino acids. The V end was cut by 4 bases, the J end by 1 base, with 13 bases between. The CDR3 loop reads CASSPRGTGTDTQYF. The CDR3 DNA follows: TGTGCCAGCAGCCCACGGGGGACCGGCACAGATACGCAGTATTTT.